The 10 T cell receptor beta chains given below trace back to one sample, sequenced in a study of naive and memory T cell subsets. An oligonucleotide containing a UMI was ligated to the 3' end of TCR cDNA. The SP2 primer and nested alpha and beta constant region primers amplified ligated cDNA in four rounds. TCRdb redid the calling of the 5' RACE reads with MiXCR, one entry per CDR3 protein. The data hold approximately 58,000 distinct CDR3 sequences, with about 7% observed a single time. Every receptor here comes from a male donor in good health.

This clonotype was recorded at least ten times. The chain joins TRBV29-1 to TRBJ2-5, with TRBD2 as a possible D gene (5 bases). Germline V gene lookup returns CDR1 SQVTM and CDR2 ANQGSEA. The ends were cut back, 1 base at V and 1 base at J, with 16 bases in the middle. The CDR3 consists of 16 residues. CDR3 coding DNA: TGCAGCGTTGAAGGGGGAGAAGCGGCGTTCCAAGAGACCCAGTACTTC. Encoded protein: CSVEGGEAAFQETQYF.

This clonotype has more than one count but fewer than ten. The CDR3 loop is CASSPLEASTNTGELFF. As DNA, the CDR3 is TGTGCCAGCAGTCCTCTCGAGGCTAGCACGAACACCGGGGAGCTGTTTTTT. The V gene is TRBV6-9, the J gene TRBJ2-2; possible D gene TRBD2, 5 bases. The CDR3 runs to 17 residues. Germline CDR1 MNHGY, CDR2 SVAAGI. V lost 5 bases, J lost 0 bases, and 16 bases lay in between.

The V gene is TRBV5-5, the J gene TRBJ1-1; no firm D call. Germline CDR1 SGHKS, CDR2 YYEKEE (reference sequence). Trimming removed 0 bases from V and 0 bases from J, with 15 bases in between. The length of the CDR3 is 17 residues. The CDR3 here is CASSLDLLGRMNTEAFF. DNA for the CDR3: TGTGCCAGCAGCTTGGACTTACTTGGACGTATGAACACTGAAGCTTTCTTT.

This clonotype was counted ten times or more. The genes are TRBV5-4 and TRBJ2-1; D may be TRBD2 (6 bases). The germline V gene has CDR1 SGHNT and CDR2 YYREEE (reference sequence). The V end was cut by 4 bases, the J end by 6 bases, with 14 bases between. CDR3 length: 14 residues. The CDR3 coding sequence is TGTGCCAGCAGCCGGGGGTTGGAAGGCAATGAGCAGTTCTTC. It is translated as CASSRGLEGNEQFF. The whole variable domain, remainder taken from reference TRBV5-4 and TRBJ2-1, is ETGVTQSPTHLIKTRGQQVTLRCSSQSGHNTVSWYQQALGQGPQFIFQYYREEENGRGNFPPRFSGLQFPNYSSELNVNALELDDSALYLCASSRGLEGNEQFFGPGTRLTVL.

There are many counts of this clonotype. The chain has TRBV29-1 and TRBJ2-7; no firm D call. CDR3 length equals 10 residues. The ends were cut back, 3 bases at V and 5 bases at J, with 5 bases in the middle. Per the germline V gene, CDR1 is SQVTM and CDR2 is ANQGSEA. CDR3 in amino acids: CSVDQDEQYF. In DNA form, the CDR3 reads TGCAGCGTTGACCAGGACGAGCAGTACTTC.

The rearrangement joins TRBV7-9 to TRBJ2-5, with D possibly matching TRBD1 (6 bases). The CDR3 runs to 13 residues. CDR1 and CDR2 from the germline V gene are SEHNR and FQNEAQ (reference sequence). V was cut by 10 bases and J by 5 bases, with 17 bases left in between. The CDR3 is CATRQAGVETQYF. Written as DNA, the CDR3 is TGTGCCACTCGACAGGCCGGGGTGGAGACCCAGTACTTC.

This clonotype was detected ten times or more. This chain links TRBV7-8 with TRBJ2-3, with 7 bases that match TRBD2. The CDR3 length is 18 residues. Per the germline V gene, CDR1 is SGHVS and CDR2 is FQNEAQ. The trim removed 4 bases at V and 4 bases at J, leaving 17 bases unmatched. CDR3 sequence: CASSSIRGGPGGPDTQYF. The DNA of the CDR3 is TGTGCCAGCAGCTCCATTCGGGGAGGGCCTGGAGGGCCAGATACGCAGTATTTT.

There are a few counts of this clonotype. The V gene is TRBV20-1, the J gene TRBJ2-5; 8 bases line up with TRBD2. Per germline, CDR1 DFQATT and CDR2 SNEGSKA (reference sequence). V was pared by 6 bases and J by 9 bases, with 18 bases of the junction left unmatched. The CDR3 length is 15 residues. The chain's CDR3 is CSAQKGTSGGPSQYF. Written as DNA, the CDR3 is TGCAGTGCCCAGAAAGGAACGAGCGGGGGCCCGTCCCAGTACTTC.

This clonotype was counted only a few times. The chain is built from TRBV6-5 and TRBJ2-5, with D tentatively TRBD1 (6 bases). The V end was cut by 9 bases, the J end by 2 bases, with 13 bases between. The length of the CDR3 is 13 residues. CDR1 is MNHEY and CDR2 is SVGAGI in the germline V gene. CDR3: CASQTGLQETQYF. In DNA, the CDR3 is TGTGCCAGTCAGACAGGATTGCAAGAGACCCAGTACTTC.

This clonotype was counted ten times or more. The V gene is TRBV11-2, the J gene TRBJ2-1, with 14 positions matching TRBD2. V was clipped by 4 bases and J by 1 base; unmatched bases: 9. Looked up from germline, CDR1 is SGHAT and CDR2 is FQNNGV. The CDR3 spans 19 residues. CDR3 nucleotide sequence: TGTGCCAGCAGCTACACCGGGACTAGCGGGAGCCGTTCCTACAATGAGCAGTTCTTC. The encoded protein is CASSYTGTSGSRSYNEQFF.